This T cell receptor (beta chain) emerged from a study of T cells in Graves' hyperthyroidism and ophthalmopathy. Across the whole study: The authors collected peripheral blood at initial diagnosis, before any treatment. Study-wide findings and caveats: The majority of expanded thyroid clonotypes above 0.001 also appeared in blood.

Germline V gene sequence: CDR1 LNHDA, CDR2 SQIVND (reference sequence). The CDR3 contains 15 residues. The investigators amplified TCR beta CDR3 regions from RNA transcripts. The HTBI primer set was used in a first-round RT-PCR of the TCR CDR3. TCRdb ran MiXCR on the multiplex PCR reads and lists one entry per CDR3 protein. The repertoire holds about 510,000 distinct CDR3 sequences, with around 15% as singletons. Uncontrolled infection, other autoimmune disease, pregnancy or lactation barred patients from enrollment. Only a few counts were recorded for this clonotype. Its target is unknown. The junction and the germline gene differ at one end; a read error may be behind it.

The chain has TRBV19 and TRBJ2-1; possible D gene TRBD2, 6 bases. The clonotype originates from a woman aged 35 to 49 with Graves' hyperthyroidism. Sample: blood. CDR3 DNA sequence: TGTGCCAGTAGTATGGGACTGAGCTCCTACAATAAGCAGTTCTTC. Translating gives CASSMGLSSYNKQFF.